This is a list of T cell receptor beta chains from one sample in a study of blood T cell repertoires in COVID-19. TCRdb's table, derived via immunoSEQ multiplex PCR, lists solely in-frame clones and lacks some. The table has roughly 100,000 clones, 80% to 95% seen once. The sample consisted of peripheral blood. The receptors shown here come from a man younger than 35 with acute or convalescent COVID-19. The CDR3 runs from the conserved cysteine through the conserved F or W. A D gene is named only where the DNA matches it firmly. Only part of the rows carry a size: once, few, many, or a class if the clone is expanded.

J,size,D,V,DNA,CDR3
TRBJ1-4,NA,NA,TRBV19,TGTGCCAGTAGTATGAGCCCCCTGGGGGCGGTCACTAATGAAAAACTGTTTTTT,CASSMSPLGAVTNEKLFF
TRBJ1-2,NA,NA,TRBV19,TGTGCCAGTAGTCGACCTGACAGGCTCTATGGCTACACCTTC,CASSRPDRLYGYTF
TRBJ2-7,NA,NA,TRBV4-1,TGCGCCAGCAGCCAAGACAGGGCCGTCTACGAGCAGTACTTC,CASSQDRAVYEQYF
TRBJ1-5,NA,TRBD1,TRBV5-1,TGCGCCAGCAGTTTAGACAGGGTAGGTCAGCCCCAGCATTTT,CASSLDRVGQPQHF
TRBJ2-5,NA,TRBD2,TRBV5-1,TGCGCCAGCAGCTTGTCGGGACTAGCGGGAGGGCCACAAGAGACCCAGTACTTC,CASSLSGLAGGPQETQYF
TRBJ1-1,NA,NA,TRBV5-1,TGCGCCAGCAGCCCGAACATGAACACTGAAGCTTTCTTT,CASSPNMNTEAFF
TRBJ2-1,once,TRBD2,TRBV5-1,TGCGCCAGCAGCTTGGCTAGCGGGGCCTACAATGAGCAGTTCTTC,CASSLASGAYNEQFF
TRBJ1-5,few,TRBD1,TRBV4-2,TGTGCCAGCAGCCAAGATGGAGACAGGGGATTTCAGCCCCAGCATTTT,CASSQDGDRGFQPQHF
TRBJ1-6,NA,TRBD1,TRBV24-1,TGTGCCACCAGTGATCACCCAGGGGGGTATAATTCACCCCTCCACTTT,CATSDHPGGYNSPLHF
TRBJ2-7,NA,TRBD2,TRBV19,TGTGCCAGTAGTTCCGGGCTAGCGGGAGTCTGGGAGCAGTACTTC,CASSSGLAGVWEQYF
TRBJ2-1,NA,TRBD2,TRBV6-4,TGTGCCAGCAGTGAGACTAGCGGGAGCATGTACAATGAGCAGTTCTTC,CASSETSGSMYNEQFF
TRBJ2-3,NA,NA,TRBV19,TGTGCCAGTAGTTTTCAGGGACTCGGCACAGATACGCAGTATTTT,CASSFQGLGTDTQYF
TRBJ1-3,NA,NA,TRBV7-9,TGTGCCAGCACCGTGGGCAGGGGAGCTGGAAACACCATATATTTT,CASTVGRGAGNTIYF
TRBJ2-1,once,NA,TRBV10-3,TGTGCCATCAGTGAGTCGGGCGCAGGGGTGGGTGAGCAGTTCTTC,CAISESGAGVGEQFF
TRBJ2-6,NA,TRBD1,TRBV14,TGTGCCAGCAGCCACCCTTCGGACAGGGGGCGCGGGGCCAACGTCCTGACTTTC,CASSHPSDRGRGANVLTF
TRBJ2-5,NA,TRBD2,TRBV27,TGTGCCAGCAGTCTTCTAGCGGGAGTTGGGACCCAGTACTTC,CASSLLAGVGTQYF
TRBJ1-3,NA,NA,TRBV19,TGTGCCACCCATCCCGGCGGACTCGAGGGAAACACCATATATTTT,CATHPGGLEGNTIYF
TRBJ2-1,NA,NA,TRBV19,TGTGCCAGTAGTCAGGCCGACTCCTACAATGAGCAGTTCTTC,CASSQADSYNEQFF
TRBJ1-2,once,TRBD1,TRBV7-9,TGTGCCAGCAGCTTGGGACAGGGTCCCACCTATGGCTACACCTTC,CASSLGQGPTYGYTF
TRBJ2-7,NA,NA,TRBV14,TGTGCCAGCAGCCAACTTAGCGGACGAGGCTACGAGCAGTACTTC,CASSQLSGRGYEQYF
TRBJ2-5,NA,TRBD1,TRBV3-1/TRBV3-2,TGTGCCAGCAGCCTACTCACAGGGGGCGACCAAGAGACCCAGTACTTC,CASSLLTGGDQETQYF
TRBJ2-4,NA,NA,TRBV27,TGTGCCAGCAGTGGGAGGGGGGCCAAAAACATTCAGTACTTC,CASSGRGAKNIQYF
TRBJ1-1,NA,NA,TRBV12-3/TRBV12-4,TGTGCCAGCAGTTTACAAGTGGCCGCTTTCTTT,CASSLQVAAFF
TRBJ1-3,few,NA,TRBV5-5,TGTGCCAGCAGCCGTGACAACCCTCAAACTGGAAACACCATATATTTT,CASSRDNPQTGNTIYF
TRBJ2-5,once,TRBD1,TRBV6-2/TRBV6-3,TGTGCCAGCAGCCTCCGACAGGGACGGGAGACCCAGTACTTC,CASSLRQGRETQYF
TRBJ1-1,NA,NA,TRBV10-3,TGTGCCATCAGTGAACAGATATTCAACACTGAAGCTTTCTTT,CAISEQIFNTEAFF
TRBJ1-4,NA,NA,TRBV2,TGTGCCAGCAGGGAGTCGGAATTAGATGAAAAACTGTTTTTT,CASRESELDEKLFF
TRBJ1-2,once,NA,TRBV6-5,TGTGCCAGTACAGGGACCCCTGACTATGGCTACACCTTC,CASTGTPDYGYTF
TRBJ2-7,NA,TRBD2,TRBV18,TGTGCCAGCTCACCAGTCGCGGGGGGATACGAGCAGTACTTC,CASSPVAGGYEQYF
TRBJ1-6,NA,TRBD1,TRBV6-5,TGTGCCAGCACCGGGACAGGGGCCAATTCACCCCTCCACTTT,CASTGTGANSPLHF
TRBJ2-5,NA,NA,TRBV5-6,TGTGCCAGCAGCCCCGGGACTCAAGAGACCCAGTACTTC,CASSPGTQETQYF
TRBJ1-1,NA,NA,TRBV19,TGTGCCAGTAGTACCCTGATAACCTGGCTTTTCTTT,CASSTLITWLFF
TRBJ2-3,NA,TRBD2,TRBV7-7,TGTGCCAGCAGCTTGGGCGGGGGTAATACAGATACGCAGTATTTT,CASSLGGGNTDTQYF
TRBJ2-7,NA,NA,TRBV10-2,TGCGCCAGCCTGATCGGGGACGAGCAGTACTTC,CASLIGDEQYF
TRBJ1-3,NA,NA,TRBV19,TGTGCCAGTAGTATCCAGAGTTTCGGGATCTCTGGAAACACCATATATTTT,CASSIQSFGISGNTIYF
TRBJ2-5,NA,NA,TRBV6-5,TGTGCCACCCTTACAGGGTTTATGTCGGAGACCCAGTACTTC,CATLTGFMSETQYF
TRBJ1-5,NA,NA,TRBV18,TGTGCCAGCTCCACGGAGAACAATCAGCCCCAGCATTTT,CASSTENNQPQHF
TRBJ1-3,once,NA,TRBV24-1,TGTGCCACCAGTGATCCTCCGTCTGGAAACACCATATATTTT,CATSDPPSGNTIYF
TRBJ1-2,NA,NA,TRBV3-1/TRBV3-2,TGTGCCAGCAGCCAAGTTAGCTTTTCGACGGGCTACACCTTC,CASSQVSFSTGYTF
TRBJ2-7,once,TRBD1,TRBV5-1,TGCGCCAGCAGCGACCCCGGGACAGGGGGCGACGAGCAGTACTTC,CASSDPGTGGDEQYF
TRBJ1-5,NA,TRBD1,TRBV2,TGTGCCAGCAGCACCGGACAGGGGGCATTTAATCAGCCCCAGCATTTT,CASSTGQGAFNQPQHF
TRBJ2-2,NA,NA,TRBV7-6,TGTGCCAGCAGCTTAGCGCGGTCGGGAGCCTTAAGGGAGCTGTTTTTT,CASSLARSGALRELFF
TRBJ1-1,NA,NA,TRBV27,TGTGCCAGCAGCGGGAACACTGAAGCTTTCTTT,CASSGNTEAFF
TRBJ1-2,NA,NA,TRBV30,TGTGCCTGGCGGGGAGACAGGCGAAACTATGGCTACACCTTC,CAWRGDRRNYGYTF
TRBJ1-1,NA,TRBD1,TRBV5-1,TGCGCCAGCCATAGGGACAGGAACACTGAAGCTTTCTTT,CASHRDRNTEAFF
TRBJ2-1,NA,NA,TRBV9,TGTGCCAGCAGCTCTCGCCCATTTAGCTCCGACAATGAGCAGTTCTTC,CASSSRPFSSDNEQFF
TRBJ1-1,NA,NA,TRBV20-1,TGCAGTGCCCTCGGACAGACTGAAGCTTTCTTT,CSALGQTEAFF
TRBJ1-6,once,TRBD1,TRBV6-5,TGTGCCATCGGACAGGTATATAATTCACCCCTCCACTTT,CAIGQVYNSPLHF
TRBJ2-1,NA,TRBD2,TRBV9,TGTGCCAGCAGCCAGACTAGCGGGAGACCCTACAATGAGCAGTTCTTC,CASSQTSGRPYNEQFF
TRBJ2-3,NA,NA,TRBV4-1,TGCGCCAGCAGCCAAGAGAGACTAGCAGATACGCAGTATTTT,CASSQERLADTQYF
TRBJ2-3,NA,NA,TRBV7-9,TGTGCCAGCAGCATCGACGGGACAGATACGCAGTATTTT,CASSIDGTDTQYF
TRBJ1-2,NA,NA,TRBV19,TGTGCCAGTAGTATACGTGGAGGGTCCCATGGCTACACCTTC,CASSIRGGSHGYTF
TRBJ1-2,NA,NA,TRBV5-1,TGCGCCAGCAGCCCTACGCCGACAGACACTAACTATGGCTACACCTTC,CASSPTPTDTNYGYTF
TRBJ1-5,NA,NA,TRBV2,TGTGCCAGCAGCCAGCGAAATCAGCCCCAGCATTTT,CASSQRNQPQHF